The TCR beta chain under discussion was sequenced for a study of CD8+CD57+ T cells in acquired aplastic anemia (dated by TCRdb to the late 2010s). With respect to the entire study: Extracted DNA from sorted CD4+ and CD8+ cells averaged about 3.4 ug, ranging from roughly 0.17 to 27.4 ug. CD8+CD57+ expansion was defined as frequency above the mean frequency observed in healthy subjects.

According to the germline V gene, CDR1 reads SGHTA and CDR2 reads FQGTGA. V was cut back by 5 bases and J by 6 bases, leaving a gap of 12 bases between them. The CDR3 spans 13 residues, from the cysteine through the phenylalanine. Only the CDR3 portion is preserved as DNA: 39 bases, with reading frame beginning at the first base. The patients picked for sequencing were ones in whom flow cytometry had shown an expansion of CD8+CD57+ cells. Every patient had severe acquired aplastic anemia, diagnosed using the International Study of Aplastic Anemia and Agranulocytosis and Camitta criteria. No patient had received any therapy when blood was sampled. In the study, sorted CD4+ and CD8+ blood T cells from patients with severe aplastic anemia and from healthy subjects underwent deep sequencing of TCR repertoires. Patients were enrolled under clinicaltrials.gov protocols 00001620, 01623167, 00001397, 00071045, 00081523 and 00961064 in the USA. Ficoll-Paque density gradient centrifugation was used to isolate peripheral blood mononuclear cells. Before DNA extraction, CD4+ and CD8+ T cells were sorted by FACS or by magnetic beads.

Concerning this clonotype itself: Which antigen it targets is not known. One base away there is no much larger clone; base qualities are not given.

TCR beta VDJ combination and CDR3 sequence profiling used genomic DNA as the template. TCR repertoire sequencing was run on an Illumina HiSeq 2000. The authors processed their data as follows. TRBV/TRBJ rearrangement plots, CDR3 size and DJ length profiles, and Simpson's diversity index were used to assess repertoires. The most abundant DNA sequence in the deep sequencing data was defined as the immunodominant clone. CDR3 amino acid sequences were checked for sharing across subjects and were also compared against the VDJdb database and published repertoires. The raw public reads went through TCRdb reprocessing: fastp at Q25, MiXCR clone calling, in-frame beta chains kept. All rows with the same CDR3 protein become a single entry with the most common DNA and genes. TCRdb, rather than the study authors, made the V and J calls. For this sample there are around 180,000 distinct CDR3 sequences; around 50% appear just once. 10% to 15% of the sample lies in the top ten.

Study-wide conclusions, independent of this receptor: Between patients and healthy controls, no significant difference in CD8+ Simpson's diversity was found (P=0.060). Approximately 31 CD8+ CDR3 sequences were found in both patients and controls but appeared to be highly expressed in patients and within the immunodominant clones of the patients.

The sequence is built from TRBV7-3 and TRBJ2-3; the best D guess is TRBD1, with 5 bases matching. This sequence was found in a human donor with aplastic anemia. Sample: sorted CD4+, CD8+, or CD8+CD57+ T cells (not recorded which) from PBMCs. The CDR3 region reads CASSRGAQDTQYF. The sequenced DNA: TGTGCCAGCAGCCGTGGGGCGCAGGATACGCAGTATTTT.